In its sample, the clone carrying this TCR beta chain was seen once. Its target is unknown. The assay was immunoSEQ multiplex PCR, and TCRdb's table has in-frame clones only and misses some. This table holds about 320,000 clones, 85% to 90% found once. CDR3 length: 16 residues. V was clipped by 1 base and J by 3 bases; unmatched bases: 8. The germline V gene encodes CDR1 SGHTA and CDR2 FQGNSA. The sample belongs to a study of Ad26.COV2.S vaccination and SARS-CoV-2 variants. Treatment specified: approximately 18 received Ad26.COV2.S at low or high dose, single or two shots; roughly 5 received placebo; per-sample allocation not given. Specimens were obtained on day 63 following the first vaccine or placebo injection. Study-level points and caveats: Comparable non-spike TCR breadth was observed in vaccine and placebo recipients. Substantial breadth was reportedly displayed by spike-specific CD8+ and CD4+ T cell responses after vaccination.

The sequenced sample was peripheral blood, obtained in a trial of Ad26.COV2.S vaccine versus placebo. The receptor's source is a person between 18 and 65 years old who received the Ad26.COV2.S COVID-19 vaccine or a placebo. The V gene is TRBV7-2, the J gene TRBJ2-7; 8 nucleotides align to TRBD1. CDR3 residues: CASSLVSGQGYYEQYF. CDR3 bases: TGTGCCAGCAGCTTAGTTTCTGGACAGGGCTACTACGAGCAGTACTTC.